Presented here are 4 T cell receptor beta chains from one specimen sequenced in a study of blood T cell repertoires in COVID-19. Sequencing was performed with immunoSEQ multiplex PCR; in TCRdb, only in-frame clones are kept and a portion is missing. The sample contains tens of thousands of clones, roughly 82% of which appear only once. Sample: peripheral blood. Source of these receptors: a human donor in a cohort sampled during active COVID-19.

The chain recombines TRBV6-5 with TRBJ2-7, with 7 nucleotides matching TRBD2. CDR1 and CDR2 from the germline V gene are MNHEY and SVGAGI. CDR3 length equals 14 residues. After removal of 5 bases from V and 0 bases from J, the junction contained 4 bases not matched to a gene. The CDR3 DNA is TGTGCCAGCAGTAAGAGCGGGGCCTCCTACGAGCAGTACTTC. Translated, it gives CASSKSGASYEQYF.

The rearrangement joins TRBV6-5 to TRBJ2-3, with D possibly being TRBD2 (5 bases). The V and J ends lost 0 bases and 5 bases respectively, with 12 bases between them. The CDR3 is 15 amino acids. The germline CDR1 and CDR2 sequences are MNHEY and SVGAGI. The CDR3 DNA sequence: TGTGCCAGCAGTTACTCGAGGGAGTGGGGAGATACGCAGTATTTT. Amino acids: CASSYSREWGDTQYF.

This rearrangement joins TRBV11-2 to TRBJ2-7; weak D call: TRBD1 (5 bases). The CDR3 contains 15 residues. The ends were cut back, 4 bases at V and 0 bases at J, with 13 bases in the middle. Germline V gene lookup returns CDR1 SGHAT and CDR2 FQNNGV. The CDR3 nucleotides read TGTGCCAGCAGCTCCCCCTTGGGGCGCTCCTACGAGCAGTACTTC. Protein sequence: CASSSPLGRSYEQYF.

This chain connects TRBV21-1 to TRBJ1-4; the table gives TRBD1 as D, unverified against the DNA. TRBV21-1 is a pseudogene locus. The CDR3 is made up of 17 amino acids. CDR3 amino acids: CASSGALQGEENEKLFF. Here the CDR3 DNA reads TGTGCCAGCAGCGGAGCGCTACAGGGAGAGGAAAATGAAAAACTGTTTTTT.